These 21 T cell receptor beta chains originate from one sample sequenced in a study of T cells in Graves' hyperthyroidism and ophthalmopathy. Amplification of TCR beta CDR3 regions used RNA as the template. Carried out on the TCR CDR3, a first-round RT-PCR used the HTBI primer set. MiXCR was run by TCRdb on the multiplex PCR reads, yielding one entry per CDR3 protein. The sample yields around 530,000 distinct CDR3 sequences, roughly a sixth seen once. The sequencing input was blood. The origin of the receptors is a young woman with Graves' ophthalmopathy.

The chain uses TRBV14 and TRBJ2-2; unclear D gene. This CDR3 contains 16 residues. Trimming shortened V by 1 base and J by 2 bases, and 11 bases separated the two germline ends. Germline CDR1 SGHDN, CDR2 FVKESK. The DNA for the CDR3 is TGTGCCAGCAGCCAAGGGCAGATTCTTAACACCGGGGAGCTGTTTTTT. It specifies CASSQGQILNTGELFF.

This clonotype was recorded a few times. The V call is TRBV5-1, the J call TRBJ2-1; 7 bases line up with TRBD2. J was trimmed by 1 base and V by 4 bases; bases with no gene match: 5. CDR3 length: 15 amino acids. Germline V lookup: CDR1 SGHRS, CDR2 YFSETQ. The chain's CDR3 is CASSQEAGSYNEQFF. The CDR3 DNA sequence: TGCGCCAGCAGCCAAGAAGCGGGGTCCTACAATGAGCAGTTCTTC.

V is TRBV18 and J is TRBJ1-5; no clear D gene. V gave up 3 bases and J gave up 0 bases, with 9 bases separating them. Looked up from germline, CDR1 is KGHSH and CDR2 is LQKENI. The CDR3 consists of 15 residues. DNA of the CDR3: TGTGCCAGCTCACCTGGGCTGGATAGCAATCAGCCCCAGCATTTT. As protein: CASSPGLDSNQPQHF.

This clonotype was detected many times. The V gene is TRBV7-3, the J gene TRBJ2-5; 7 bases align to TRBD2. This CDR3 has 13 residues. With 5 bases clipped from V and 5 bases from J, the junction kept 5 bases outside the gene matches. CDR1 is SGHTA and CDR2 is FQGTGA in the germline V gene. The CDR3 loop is CASSRTRQETQYF. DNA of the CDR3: TGTGCCAGCAGCCGGACTAGGCAGGAGACCCAGTACTTC.

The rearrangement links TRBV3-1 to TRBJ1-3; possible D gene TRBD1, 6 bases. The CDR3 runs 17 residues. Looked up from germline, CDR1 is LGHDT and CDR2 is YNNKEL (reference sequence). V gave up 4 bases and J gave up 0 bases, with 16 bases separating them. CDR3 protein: CASSPKQGHFSGNTIYF. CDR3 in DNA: TGTGCCAGCAGCCCAAAACAGGGTCACTTCTCTGGAAACACCATATATTTT.

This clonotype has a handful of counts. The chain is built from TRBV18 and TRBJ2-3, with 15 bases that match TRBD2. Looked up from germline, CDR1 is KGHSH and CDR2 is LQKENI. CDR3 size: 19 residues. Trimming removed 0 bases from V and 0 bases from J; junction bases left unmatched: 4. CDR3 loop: CASSPPGLAGGHSTDTQYF. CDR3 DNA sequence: TGTGCCAGCTCACCACCGGGACTAGCGGGGGGCCACAGCACAGATACGCAGTATTTT.

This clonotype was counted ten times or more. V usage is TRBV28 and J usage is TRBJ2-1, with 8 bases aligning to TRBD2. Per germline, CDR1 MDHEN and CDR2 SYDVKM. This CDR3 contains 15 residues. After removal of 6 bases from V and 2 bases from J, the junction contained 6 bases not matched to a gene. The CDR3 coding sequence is TGTGCCAGCAGCTGGAGCGGGAGTCCCTACAATGAGCAGTTCTTC. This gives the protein CASSWSGSPYNEQFF.

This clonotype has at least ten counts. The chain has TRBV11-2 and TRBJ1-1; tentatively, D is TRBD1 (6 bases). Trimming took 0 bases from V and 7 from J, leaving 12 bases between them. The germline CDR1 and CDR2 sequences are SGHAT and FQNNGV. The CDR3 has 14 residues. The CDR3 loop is CASSLDTGTIEAFF. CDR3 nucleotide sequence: TGTGCCAGCAGCTTAGATACAGGGACGATTGAAGCTTTCTTT.

CDR3 loop: CASRFNSAEAFF. The DNA of the CDR3 is TGTGCCAGTCGCTTCAACTCCGCTGAAGCTTTCTTT. The chain carries TRBV19 and TRBJ1-1; D is undetermined. The V gene lost 8 bases and the J gene lost 6 bases, with 13 bases spanning the gap. CDR1 and CDR2 (germline): LNHDA, SQIVND (reference sequence). CDR3 size: 12 residues.

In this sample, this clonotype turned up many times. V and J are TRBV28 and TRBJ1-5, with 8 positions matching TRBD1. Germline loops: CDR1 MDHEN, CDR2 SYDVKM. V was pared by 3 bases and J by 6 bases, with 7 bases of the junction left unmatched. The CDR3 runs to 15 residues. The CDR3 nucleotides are TGTGCCAGCAGTTTTTTACAGGGGGTCGGTCAGCCCCAGCATTTT. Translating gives CASSFLQGVGQPQHF.

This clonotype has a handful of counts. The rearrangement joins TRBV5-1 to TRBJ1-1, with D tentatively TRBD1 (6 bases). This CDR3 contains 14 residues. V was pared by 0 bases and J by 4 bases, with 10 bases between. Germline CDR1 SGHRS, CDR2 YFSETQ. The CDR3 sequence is CASSLEGGITEAFF. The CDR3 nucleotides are TGCGCCAGCAGCTTGGAGGGGGGCATCACTGAAGCTTTCTTT. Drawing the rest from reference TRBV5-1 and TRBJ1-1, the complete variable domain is KAGVTQTPRYLIKTRGQQVTLSCSPISGHRSVSWYQQTPGQGLQFLFEYFSETQRNKGNFPGRFSGRQFSNSRSEMNVSTLELGDSALYLCASSLEGGITEAFFGQGTRLTVV.

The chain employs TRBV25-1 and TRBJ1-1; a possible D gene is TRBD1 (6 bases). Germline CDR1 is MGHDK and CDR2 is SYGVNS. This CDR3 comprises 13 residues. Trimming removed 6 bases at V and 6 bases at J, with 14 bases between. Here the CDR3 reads CASSYRAGAEAFF. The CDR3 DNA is TGTGCCAGCAGCTACAGGGCTGGGGCTGAAGCTTTCTTT.

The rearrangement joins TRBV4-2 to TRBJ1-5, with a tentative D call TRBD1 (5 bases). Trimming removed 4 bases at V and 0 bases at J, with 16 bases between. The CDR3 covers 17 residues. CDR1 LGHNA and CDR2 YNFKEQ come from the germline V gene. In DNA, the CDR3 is TGTGCCAGCAGCCCAGGCCGGGGGGAGTATAGCAATCAGCCCCAGCATTTT. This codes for CASSPGRGEYSNQPQHF.

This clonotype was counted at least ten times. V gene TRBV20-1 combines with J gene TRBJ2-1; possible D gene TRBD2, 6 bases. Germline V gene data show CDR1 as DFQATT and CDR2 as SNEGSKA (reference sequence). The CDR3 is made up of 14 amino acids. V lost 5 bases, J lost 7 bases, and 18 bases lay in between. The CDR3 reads CSAPTVGLLNEQFF. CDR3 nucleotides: TGCAGTGCTCCTACCGTGGGACTGTTAAATGAGCAGTTCTTC.

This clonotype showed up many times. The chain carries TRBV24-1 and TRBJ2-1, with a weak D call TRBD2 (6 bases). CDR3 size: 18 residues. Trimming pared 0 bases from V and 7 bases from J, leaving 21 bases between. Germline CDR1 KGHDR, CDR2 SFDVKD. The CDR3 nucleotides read TGTGCCACCAGTGATTTGTCGGGGACCGGGGGTACAGTTAATGAGCAGTTCTTC. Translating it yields CATSDLSGTGGTVNEQFF.

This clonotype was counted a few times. This chain's CDR3 is CASSPNRDDTGELFF. The DNA of the CDR3 is TGTGCCAGCAGCCCTAACCGGGATGACACCGGGGAGCTGTTTTTT. The J gene is TRBJ2-2, the V gene TRBV27; D is perhaps TRBD2 (5 bases). Germline assignment: CDR1 MNHEY and CDR2 SMNVEV (reference sequence). This CDR3 region has 15 residues. With 6 bases removed from V and 3 bases from J, the gap between germline ends came to 14 bases.

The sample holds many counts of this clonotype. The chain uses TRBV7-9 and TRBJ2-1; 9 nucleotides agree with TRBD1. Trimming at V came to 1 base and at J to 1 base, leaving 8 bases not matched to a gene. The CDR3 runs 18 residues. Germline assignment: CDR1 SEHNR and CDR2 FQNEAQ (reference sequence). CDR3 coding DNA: TGTGCCAGCAGCTTAGGTTTGGGGACAGGGTCTTCCTACAATGAGCAGTTCTTC. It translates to CASSLGLGTGSSYNEQFF.

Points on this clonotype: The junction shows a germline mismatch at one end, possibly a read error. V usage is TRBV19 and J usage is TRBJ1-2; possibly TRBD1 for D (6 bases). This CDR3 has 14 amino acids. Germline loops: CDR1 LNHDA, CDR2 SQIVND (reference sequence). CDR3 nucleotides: TGTGCCAGTGGGTCTACAGGGAGCGACTATGGCTGCACCTTC. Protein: CASGSTGSDYGCTF.

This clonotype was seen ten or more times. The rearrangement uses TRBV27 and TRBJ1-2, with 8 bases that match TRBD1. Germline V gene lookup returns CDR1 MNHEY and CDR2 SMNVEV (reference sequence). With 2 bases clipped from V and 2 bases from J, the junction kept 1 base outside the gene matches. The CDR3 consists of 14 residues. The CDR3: CASSLQGANYGYTF. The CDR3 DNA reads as TGTGCCAGCAGTTTACAGGGGGCGAACTATGGCTACACCTTC.

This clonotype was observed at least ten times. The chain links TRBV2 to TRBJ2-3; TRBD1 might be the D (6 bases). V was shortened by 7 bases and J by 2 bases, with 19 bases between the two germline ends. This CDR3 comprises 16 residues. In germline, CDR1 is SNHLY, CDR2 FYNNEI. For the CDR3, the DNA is TGTGCCAGCACCAAAAGGACAGTGACCTACACAGATACGCAGTATTTT. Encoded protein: CASTKRTVTYTDTQYF.

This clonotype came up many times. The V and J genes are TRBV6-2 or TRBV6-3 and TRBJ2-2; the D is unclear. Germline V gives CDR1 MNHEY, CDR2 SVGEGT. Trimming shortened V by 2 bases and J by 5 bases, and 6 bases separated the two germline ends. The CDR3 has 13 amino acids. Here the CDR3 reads CASSYARTGELFF. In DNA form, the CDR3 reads TGTGCCAGCAGTTACGCCCGGACCGGGGAGCTGTTTTTT.